This T cell receptor beta chain was recovered during a study of regulatory T cells in long-lasting Graves disease. The time point was: persistent/refractory GD, antithyroid drugs over 5 years with positive TRAb. TCR sequences were obtained from RNA taken from PBMCs. iRepertoire HTBI primers and Arm-PCR of CDR3 regions built TCR beta libraries. TCRdb re-derived calls from the multiplex PCR reads in MiXCR, one entry per CDR3 protein. The sample lists hundreds of thousands of distinct CDR3 sequences; around 20% were seen once. Germline assignment: CDR1 SQVTM and CDR2 ANQGSEA. The CDR3 is 13 residues long. With 7 bases clipped from V and 4 bases from J, the junction kept 7 bases outside the gene matches. This clonotype was seen many times.

This sequence joins TRBV29-1 and TRBJ1-2; TRBD1 matches at 9 bases. The TCR sequence derives from a female donor with Graves disease. The starting material was peripheral blood mononuclear cells (PBMCs), obtained when the disease was refractory, from a patient treated with antithyroid drugs. As DNA, the CDR3 is TGCAGCGCCGAAGGGGGACAGGGCTATGGCTACACCTTC. Encoded protein: CSAEGGQGYGYTF.